These 20 T cell receptor beta chains were all obtained from the same sample, sequenced in a study of molecular identifiers for immune sequencing clone quantification. TCRdb re-analysed the PCR reads in MiXCR, keeping a single row per CDR3 protein. Of about 510,000 distinct CDR3 sequences in the sample, roughly 25% were seen once. Sequencing was carried out using naive CD8+ T cells from blood, with Jurkat cell RNA spiked in. As for subset: FACS-sorted CD8+CD4-CCR7+CD45RA+ naive T cells. Receptor source: a human donor in good health. Some libraries in this study had Jurkat cell RNA spiked in.

The chain has TRBV7-2 and TRBJ2-7; 8 bases align to TRBD1. The CDR3 covers 16 residues. CDR1 is SGHTA and CDR2 is FQGNSA in the germline V gene. The junction had 5 bases not matched to a gene; V was cut back by 1 base and J by 0 bases. The CDR3 loop reads CASSLDRDRSSYEQYF. The CDR3 DNA reads TGTGCCAGCAGCTTAGACCGGGACAGGAGCTCCTACGAGCAGTACTTC.

The CDR3 spells CASSLGTGSAYEQYF. In DNA form, the CDR3 reads TGTGCCAGCAGCCTTGGGACAGGGTCAGCCTACGAGCAGTACTTC. The chain is built from TRBV13 and TRBJ2-7, with 9 nucleotides matching TRBD1. Germline CDR1 PRHDT, CDR2 FYEKMQ (reference sequence). V was clipped by 5 bases and J by 2 bases; unmatched bases: 7. The CDR3 runs 15 residues. Complete variable domain (other parts from reference TRBV13 and TRBJ2-7): AAGVIQSPRHLIKEKRETATLKCYPIPRHDTVYWYQQGPGQDPQFLISFYEKMQSDKGSIPDRFSAQQFSDYHSELNMSSLELGDSALYFCASSLGTGSAYEQYFGPGTRLTVT.

This clonotype was found many times. The V call is TRBV7-9, the J call TRBJ1-1, with D hard to call. The CDR3 is 13 residues long. The V gene's germline CDR1 is SEHNR and CDR2 FQNEAQ (reference sequence). V was cut by 3 bases and J by 3 bases, with 8 bases left in between. The CDR3 DNA is TGTGCCAGCAGCTTTGGGTTCGACACTGAAGCTTTCTTT. This encodes CASSFGFDTEAFF.

The rearrangement uses TRBV30 and TRBJ2-3; D gene ambiguous. The germline V gene has CDR1 GTSNPN and CDR2 SVGIG (reference sequence). CDR3 length: 13 residues. The CDR3 DNA follows: TGTGCACAAACGTGGACCAGCACAGATACGCAGTATTTT. Translating gives CAQTWTSTDTQYF. Together with reference TRBV30 and TRBJ2-3, the CDR3 gives the full variable domain: SQTIHQWPATLVQPVGSPLSLECTVEGTSNPNLYWYRQAAGRGLQLLFYSVGIGQISSEVPQNLSASRPQDRQFILSSKKLLLSDSGFYLCAQTWTSTDTQYFGPGTRLTVL.

This clonotype was observed once. The chain is built from TRBV19 and TRBJ2-7; 7 bases agree with TRBD1. CDR1 and CDR2 from the germline V gene are LNHDA and SQIVND (reference sequence). CDR3 length: 15 amino acids. Trimming took 3 bases from V and 5 from J; bases not matched to a gene: 10. The CDR3 protein is CASSISLGTAHEQYF. As DNA, the CDR3 is TGTGCCAGTAGTATTAGTCTCGGGACAGCCCACGAGCAGTACTTC.

Remarks on this clonotype: At one boundary the junction diverges from the germline segment, which might be a read error. The chain joins TRBV7-9 to TRBJ2-2; D is perhaps TRBD2 (6 bases). The CDR3 is made up of 15 amino acids. CDR1 SEHNR and CDR2 FQNEAQ come from the germline V gene (reference sequence). DNA for the CDR3: TGTGCCAGCAGCCTTGCGCGGGGATCGGCCGGGGAGCTGTCTTTT. It encodes CASSLARGSAGELSF.

This clonotype was seen repeatedly, ten times or more. The chain joins TRBV29-1 to TRBJ1-1; D is undetermined. Germline V gene sequence: CDR1 SQVTM, CDR2 ANQGSEA. The CDR3 spans 12 residues. Trimming took off 4 bases at V and 6 bases at J, with 12 bases between the two ends. The DNA of the CDR3 is TGCAGCGTTGGTAATGGGGAGTCTGAAGCTTTCTTT. Translated: CSVGNGESEAFF. The full variable domain, completed using reference TRBV29-1 and TRBJ1-1, is SAVISQKPSRDICQRGTSLTIQCQVDSQVTMMFWYRQQPGQSLTLIATANQGSEATYESGFVIDKFPISRPNLTFSTLTVSNMSPEDSSIYLCSVGNGESEAFFGQGTRLTVV.

As regards this clonotype: This may arise from a read error, as a much more abundant clone is one base away. The chain joins TRBV6-5 to TRBJ2-3, with a tentative D call TRBD2 (5 bases). V was shortened by 2 bases and J by 2 bases, with 11 bases between the two germline ends. CDR1 and CDR2 from the germline V gene are MNHEY and SVGAGI. This CDR3 comprises 15 residues. The CDR3 reads CASSYGAETTDTQYF. In DNA, the CDR3 is TGTGCCAGCAGTTACGGAGCGGAGACCACAGATACGCAGTATTTT.

This clonotype appeared many times. The chain uses TRBV19 and TRBJ1-1, with D hard to call. The CDR3 length is 12 residues. The V end was cut by 3 bases, the J end by 6 bases, with 8 bases between. Germline CDR1 and CDR2: LNHDA and SQIVND (reference sequence). CDR3 loop: CASSILGAEAFF. For the CDR3, the DNA is TGTGCCAGTAGTATCCTTGGCGCTGAAGCTTTCTTT.

This clonotype has at least ten counts. This chain uses TRBV7-6 with TRBJ2-7; D possibly uses TRBD1 or TRBD2 (5 bases each). The CDR3 extends over 13 amino acids. CDR1 and CDR2 (germline): SGHVS, FNYEAQ. The V gene lost 4 bases and the J gene lost 6 bases, with 13 bases spanning the gap. CDR3 region: CASSSGWGSEQYF. CDR3 nucleotide sequence: TGTGCCAGCAGCTCAGGCTGGGGGAGCGAGCAGTACTTC.

The V call is TRBV20-1, the J call TRBJ1-5; 9 positions match TRBD1. After removal of 0 bases from V and 7 bases from J, the junction contained 4 bases not matched to a gene. This CDR3 region has 14 residues. Germline assignment: CDR1 DFQATT and CDR2 SNEGSKA (reference sequence). This CDR3 is CSAREPGQGQPQHF. Here the CDR3 DNA reads TGCAGTGCTAGAGAGCCGGGACAGGGCCAGCCCCAGCATTTT.

V is TRBV27 and J is TRBJ1-2; D not certain. The CDR3 contains 13 residues. CDR1 is MNHEY and CDR2 is SMNVEV in the germline V gene (reference sequence). The V and J ends lost 4 bases and 3 bases respectively, with 9 bases between them. CDR3 in amino acids: CASSSTVDYGYTF. The CDR3 nucleotides read TGTGCCAGCAGTTCCACGGTTGACTATGGCTACACCTTC.

This clonotype appeared once. One base away lies a much larger clone, so this may be a sequencing read error. The chain joins TRBV27 to TRBJ1-1; D ambiguous. This CDR3 is 13 amino acids long. Germline values: CDR1 MNHEY, CDR2 SMNVEV (reference sequence). Between the trimmed V and J ends, which lost 6 bases and 0 bases, there was a span of 8 bases. For the CDR3, the DNA is TGTGCCAGCAGGGCCAGGATGAACACTGAAGCTTTCTTT. This encodes CASRARMNTEAFF.

This clonotype appeared many times. J is TRBJ2-7 and V is TRBV7-8; no reliable D call. CDR3 length: 17 residues. Germline CDR1 and CDR2: SGHVS and FQNEAQ. The ends were cut back, 2 bases at V and 0 bases at J, with 17 bases in the middle. The CDR3 bases are TGTGCCAGCAGCTTAAGACCGTCGCAGGCACTCTCCTACGAGCAGTACTTC. Its translation: CASSLRPSQALSYEQYF.

The V call is TRBV11-2, the J call TRBJ2-5; D ambiguous. Trimming stripped 3 bases from V and 3 bases from J, with 14 bases between. The CDR3 loop spans 15 amino acids. Germline V gene sequence: CDR1 SGHAT, CDR2 FQNNGV. The CDR3 region is CASSLGSSSEETQYF. The CDR3 DNA reads TGTGCCAGCAGCTTGGGCTCGTCGTCGGAAGAGACCCAGTACTTC.

This clonotype has a handful of counts. The V gene is TRBV19, the J gene TRBJ2-2, with D hard to call. The CDR3 runs 13 residues. Germline lookup yields CDR1 LNHDA and CDR2 SQIVND (reference sequence). V shed 6 bases and J shed 4 bases, with 9 bases lying between them. The CDR3 bases are TGTGCCAGTAGCTTGACCGCCACCGGGGAGCTGTTTTTT. Protein: CASSLTATGELFF.

This clonotype was detected ten times or more. V is TRBV27 and J is TRBJ1-2; no reliable D call. V was shortened by 6 bases and J by 0 bases, with 8 bases between the two germline ends. The CDR3 sequence is 13 residues long. Germline assignment: CDR1 MNHEY and CDR2 SMNVEV (reference sequence). The CDR3, as DNA: TGTGCCAGCAGCTTGTCGGCTAACTATGGCTACACCTTC. Encoded protein: CASSLSANYGYTF.

Remarks on this clonotype: This may come from a read error, since a much larger clone is one base off. The CDR3 coding sequence is TGTGCCAGCCGTTACTCGGCGGGGTTCTCGCAGGAGCAGTACTTC. Amino acid sequence: CASRYSAGFSQEQYF. The chain recombines TRBV6-2 or TRBV6-3 with TRBJ2-7, with D possibly matching TRBD2 (6 bases). CDR1 MNHEY and CDR2 SVGEGT come from the germline V gene. The CDR3 runs 15 residues.

This chain uses TRBV10-3 with TRBJ2-7; 13 nucleotides match TRBD2. The CDR3 is 13 residues long. Germline values: CDR1 ENHRY, CDR2 SYGVKD. V lost 10 bases, J lost 7 bases, and 7 bases stayed unmatched. The CDR3 is CATGLAGEDEQYF. CDR3 nucleotide sequence: TGTGCCACCGGACTAGCGGGAGAGGATGAGCAGTACTTC.

The rearrangement links TRBV20-1 to TRBJ2-1, with 10 bases that match TRBD2. The CDR3 contains 15 residues. With V trimmed by 4 bases and J by 6 bases, 9 bases remained unmatched. Per germline, CDR1 DFQATT and CDR2 SNEGSKA (reference sequence). CDR3 sequence: CSANWGLAFGNEQFF. CDR3 DNA: TGCAGTGCTAATTGGGGACTAGCGTTCGGCAATGAGCAGTTCTTC.